The T cell receptor (beta chain) described here comes from a study of blood T cell repertoires in COVID-19. Data came from immunoSEQ multiplex PCR; TCRdb stores just in-frame clones and leaves some out. Of over 150,000 clones in the sample, over 80% were seen once. Sequencing was performed on peripheral blood. The receptor's source is an older woman who had recovered from COVID-19.

This chain's CDR3 is CASSSGAEYGYTF. CDR3 sequence (DNA): TGTGCCAGCAGCTCCGGAGCCGAATATGGCTACACCTTC. V and J are TRBV5-4 and TRBJ1-2; D gene ambiguous. The germline gives CDR1 SGHNT, CDR2 YYREEE (reference sequence). Trimming took 3 bases from V and 5 from J, leaving 11 bases between them. This CDR3 is built from 13 residues.